Listed below are T cell receptor beta chains from one sample, sequenced in a study of blood T cell repertoires in COVID-19. Data came from immunoSEQ multiplex PCR; TCRdb stores just in-frame clones and leaves some out. This table has approximately 150,000 clones, roughly 90% appearing once. What was sequenced was peripheral blood. The receptors were sampled from a woman aged 70-85 years with acute or convalescent COVID-19. Each CDR3 is given with its conserved first and last residue. A D gene is named only where the DNA matches it firmly. A row's size may be missing; if present it is once, few, many or a size class.

v_gene	j_gene	d_gene	abundance	CDR3nt	CDR3aa
TRBV29-1	TRBJ1-2	NA	NA	TGCAGCCTTCATCTGTATGCGGGGGAACCTTATGGCTACACCTTC	CSLHLYAGEPYGYTF
TRBV2	TRBJ2-7	NA	once	TGTGCCAGCAGTGAAGGGCGCAGGATTTACACCTACGAGCAGTACTTC	CASSEGRRIYTYEQYF
TRBV11-2	TRBJ2-1	TRBD2	NA	TGTGCCAGCAACGTCAGGGCGGGGGCCTACAATGAGCAGTTCTTC	CASNVRAGAYNEQFF
TRBV15	TRBJ2-7	NA	NA	TGTGCCACCAGCAAAGGGGGCTCCTACGAGCAGTACTTC	CATSKGGSYEQYF
TRBV4-1	TRBJ1-5	NA	many	TGCGCCAGCAGCCAAGAAGGAAGGGGAGGTCAGCCCCAGCATTTT	CASSQEGRGGQPQHF
TRBV7-2	TRBJ2-7	NA	NA	TGTGCCAGCAGCTTACAGGGAAAAGACTACGAGCAGTACTTC	CASSLQGKDYEQYF
TRBV24-1	TRBJ2-5	NA	few	TGTGCCACCAGTGATTTGCAAGGCGGCAGTAAAGAGACCCAGTACTTC	CATSDLQGGSKETQYF
TRBV12-3/TRBV12-4	TRBJ1-2	TRBD1	NA	TGTGCCAGCAGTATAGGACAGGGAGTCGGCTACACCTTC	CASSIGQGVGYTF
TRBV19	TRBJ1-5	NA	NA	TGTGCCAGTAGTATTCCCGGGAGCAATCAGCCCCAGCATTTT	CASSIPGSNQPQHF
TRBV4-3	TRBJ2-1	TRBD2	NA	TGCGCCAGCAGCCAGACTAGCGGGAACTACAATGAGCAGTTCTTC	CASSQTSGNYNEQFF
TRBV28	TRBJ1-2	TRBD1	few	TGTGCCAGCAGTTTGGGACAGGGGGGTGGCTACACCTTC	CASSLGQGGGYTF
TRBV2	TRBJ1-1	TRBD1	NA	TGTGCCAGCAGTGTTTCCCGGGGACAGGGGAGAGGGAACACTGAAGCTTTCTTT	CASSVSRGQGRGNTEAFF
TRBV7-9	TRBJ1-4	TRBD1	NA	TGTGCCAGCAGCTTTGCGACAGGGTTGGGGGATGAAAAACTGTTTTTT	CASSFATGLGDEKLFF
TRBV5-6	TRBJ2-3	NA	NA	TGTGCCAGCAGCTTGGATCGGGGGTCGTGGACAGATACGCAGTATTTT	CASSLDRGSWTDTQYF
TRBV7-2	TRBJ2-7	TRBD2	NA	TGTGCCAGCAGCTTAGACTCCCTAGCGGGGGGGCGTTACGAGCAGTACTTC	CASSLDSLAGGRYEQYF
TRBV15	TRBJ1-4	NA	NA	TGTGCCACCACACTGGGGGGGGCGCCTAATGAAAAACTGTTTTTT	CATTLGGAPNEKLFF
TRBV30	TRBJ2-5	NA	NA	TGTGCCTGGAAGAGGCGGGCCAGCTGGGAGACCCAGTACTTC	CAWKRRASWETQYF
TRBV9	TRBJ1-2	TRBD1	NA	TGTGCCAGCAGCGTAGACAGGGGGTTCGGCTACACCTTC	CASSVDRGFGYTF
TRBV15	TRBJ1-2	TRBD1	NA	TGTGCCACCAGCAGAGATAGGGGACAGGGCAAGGCTAACTATGGCTACACCTTC	CATSRDRGQGKANYGYTF
TRBV3-1/TRBV3-2	TRBJ1-1	NA	NA	TGTGCCAGCAGCCAAGGAGTGGCAGGGTTTCGTGACACTGAAGCTTTCTTT	CASSQGVAGFRDTEAFF
TRBV5-1	TRBJ1-1	TRBD1	NA	TGCGCCAGCAGCGGAGGGACAGGGAACACTGAAGCTTTCTTT	CASSGGTGNTEAFF
TRBV6-6	TRBJ1-5	NA	NA	TGTGCCAGCAGTTACTCGGAGAATCAGCCCCAGCATTTT	CASSYSENQPQHF
TRBV5-6	TRBJ2-1	NA	NA	TGTGCCAGCAGCTTGCCCGCAGAAGTTGGGCGGTTCTTC	CASSLPAEVGRFF
TRBV4-3	TRBJ1-1	NA	NA	TGCGCCAGCAGCCAAGAGTCAAACACTGAAGCTTTCTTT	CASSQESNTEAFF
TRBV5-8	TRBJ1-6	NA	few	TGTGCCAGCAGCTTCCGACAGTCTTCACCCCTCCACTTT	CASSFRQSSPLHF
TRBV28	TRBJ2-7	NA	NA	TGTGCCAGCAGTCCGGACGGCGGGGTCTACGAGCAGTACTTC	CASSPDGGVYEQYF
TRBV7-2	TRBJ2-3	TRBD2	NA	TGTGCCAGCAGCTCGGGACTAGCGAGCACAGATACGCAGTATTTT	CASSSGLASTDTQYF
TRBV5-1	TRBJ2-7	TRBD2	NA	TGCGCCAGCAGCGTAGCGGGCGGGACCTACGAGCAGTACTTC	CASSVAGGTYEQYF
TRBV7-9	TRBJ2-5	NA	NA	TGTGCCAGCAGCCCCGGTGGGACCCAGTACTTC	CASSPGGTQYF
TRBV27	TRBJ2-7	NA	NA	TGTGCCAGGACTTTGACAGAGTTCTACGAGCAGTACTTC	CARTLTEFYEQYF
TRBV7-2	TRBJ1-6	TRBD1	NA	TGTGCCAGCAGCCAGGGACAGAGGAATTCACCCCTCCACTTT	CASSQGQRNSPLHF
TRBV18	TRBJ1-1	NA	NA	TGTGCCAGCTCACCTCGAATCTCTACCTTGCTCACTGAAGCTTTCTTT	CASSPRISTLLTEAFF